This entry describes one T cell receptor beta chain. Its antigen is currently unknown. Germline CDR1 reads SGHTA; CDR2 reads FQGNSA. This CDR3 has 15 residues. V was clipped by 1 base and J by 5 bases; unmatched bases: 7. TCRdb's table, derived via immunoSEQ multiplex PCR, lists solely in-frame clones and lacks some. The sample includes some 170,000 clones, roughly 96% of them seen just once. The data were obtained in a study of cytomegalovirus exposure and HLA in healthy donors. Study background: The 90 to 150 validation repertoires, a later analysis reported, used the same platform as the 550 to 700 repertoires from the first cohort. Overall study findings and caveats: Reports showed the classifier diagnosing cytomegalovirus status with high specificity and sensitivity.

The clonotype was recovered from a woman aged 18-29 years in good health and CMV-seronegative. The genes are TRBV7-2 and TRBJ2-5; 7 nucleotides match TRBD1. Specimen: PBMCs. CDR3 region: CASSLGQGRGETQYF. The CDR3 DNA follows: TGTGCCAGCAGCTTAGGACAGGGTAGGGGGGAGACCCAGTACTTC.